The clone carrying this TCR beta chain appeared once. The sample carries other DNA sequences with the same CDR3. Trimming took off 3 bases at V and 0 bases at J, with 6 bases between the two ends. The CDR3 is 13 residues long. Looked up from germline, CDR1 is KGHSH and CDR2 is LQKENI. This entry is derived from a study of technical replicates of blood from a few donors. The repertoire was sequenced with immunoSEQ multiplex PCR; TCRdb's copy has only in-frame clones and lacks some. The sample yields 75,000 to 95,000 clones, around 94% seen once. This receptor was obtained from a human donor in good health. The rearrangement joins TRBV18 to TRBJ2-7; the D is unclear. Sample: T cells isolated from PBMCs. The CDR3 nucleotides are TGTGCCAGCTCACCTCCGAGCTCCTACGAGCAGTACTTC. Its translation: CASSPPSSYEQYF.